Listed below are T cell receptor beta chains from one sample, sequenced in a study of blood T cells in healthy people across ages. A single record per CDR3 protein comes from TCRdb applying MiXCR to the 5' RACE reads. This sample has 1.5 million or so distinct CDR3 sequences, with 42% found just once. The material sequenced was blood. The source of these receptors is a woman under 30 in good health. CDR3s include the opening cysteine and the closing phenylalanine or tryptophan. The D gene is left open where the match is weak. The size entry is marked missing in some rows and otherwise reads once, few, many or a size class.

D	size	V	J	DNA	CDR3
-	few	TRBV12-1	TRBJ2-4	TGTGCCAGCAGCTTGCCTAACAGGGTTGTTACCAAAAACATTCAGTACTTC	CASSLPNRVVTKNIQYF
-	few	TRBV3-1	TRBJ2-1	TGTGCCAGCAGCGGTTATGGGGTAGGAGACAGAGCGCAGTTCTTC	CASSGYGVGDRAQFF
-	few	TRBV28	TRBJ2-1	TGTGCCAGCAGTTTTGTCTCCAATGAGCAGTTCTTC	CASSFVSNEQFF
-	many	TRBV18	TRBJ2-7	TGTGCCAGCAGTCCCGGGCCTTCCTACGAGCAGTACTTC	CASSPGPSYEQYF
-	-	TRBV20-1	TRBJ2-5	TGCAGTGCTAGAATCGGGGTAGGCGACGGAGAGACCCAGTACTTC	CSARIGVGDGETQYF
-	few	TRBV2	TRBJ1-5	TGTGCCAGCAGTGAACGGGAGGGAACTAACAATCAGCCCCAGCATTTT	CASSEREGTNNQPQHF
TRBD2	-	TRBV2	TRBJ2-1	TGTGCCAGCAGTGAAGGGAGGGGACTAGGCTACAATGAGCAGTTCTTC	CASSEGRGLGYNEQFF
TRBD1	-	TRBV5-1	TRBJ2-3	TGCGCCACCCGCTTTCTAGGGGGCGACGCAGATACGCAGTATTTT	CATRFLGGDADTQYF
-	-	TRBV20-1	TRBJ1-2	TGCAGTGCTAGAGATCAGAGATTGGGGGGGGCCCTCCGGTACACCTTC	CSARDQRLGGALRYTF
TRBD2	-	TRBV3-1	TRBJ2-3	TGTGCCAGCAGCCTTCGGGATAGCGGGTACACCACAGATACGCAGTATTTT	CASSLRDSGYTTDTQYF
TRBD2	-	TRBV29-1	TRBJ2-1	TGCAGCGCTAGAACCGGAGCGGGAGGGCCAGGGAACGTGAATGAGCAGTTCTTC	CSARTGAGGPGNVNEQFF
TRBD2	-	TRBV11-2	TRBJ2-1	TGTGCCAGCAGCACCCCCACTGGGGGACTAGCGGGAGGCGCCCACAATGAGCAGTTCTTC	CASSTPTGGLAGGAHNEQFF
TRBD2	-	TRBV4-1	TRBJ2-7	TGCGCCAGCAGCCATCACGGGACTAGCCAAGAGGAGCAGTACTTC	CASSHHGTSQEEQYF